This TCR beta chain was profiled in a study of T cell repertoires in cytomegalovirus infection. Comment on this clonotype: The antigen is not known.

General observations from the study: Identification of carriers of CMV plus the relevant HLA was achieved through cumulative public TCR beta family frequency. Within the response measured ex vivo, HLA-C-restricted CMV-specific TCR beta clonotypes were dominant.

Using its own MiXCR run on the reads, TCRdb lists one record per CDR3 protein. The data contain approximately 770,000 distinct CDR3 sequences, approximately 32% of them seen just once; the ten biggest clones take up under 15%. Sequenced here: cultured CD8+ T cells from PBMCs, sampled from culture after CMV antigen stimulation. The TCR sequence derives from a human donor in good health (CMV status not recorded). Some clones in this sample may be carry-over from other donors' samples.

The CDR3 region has the DNA TGTGCCACCAGTGATTTTGTGGCCGAGACAGGGGTGCGTAATCAGCCCCAGCATTTT. Translation: CATSDFVAETGVRNQPQHF. The chain uses TRBV24-1 and TRBJ1-5, with 8 positions matching TRBD1. Germline V gives CDR1 KGHDR, CDR2 SFDVKD. The CDR3 loop spans 19 amino acids. The ends lost 1 base at V and 4 bases at J; junction bases unmatched: 14.